The rows below give T cell receptor beta chains drawn from one sample of a study of patients and donors after allogeneic stem cell transplantation. In TCRdb, the RT-PCR reads were re-called with MiXCR into one record per CDR3 protein. The sample yields approximately 410,000 distinct CDR3 sequences, 16% seen once. Sequenced sample: blood, either unsorted or a sorted T cell fraction (not recorded which). These receptor sequences come from a human donor who was either an allogeneic HSCT recipient or a stem cell or donor lymphocyte infusion donor (not recorded which). It is not recorded whose cells these are; they may come from a transplant donor. Both conserved end residues are part of each CDR3. D genes are given only for firm matches. Clone size is stated in some rows and not others, as once, few, many or a class when expanded.

v_call	clone_size	d_call	j_call	cdr3_nt	cdr3_aa
TRBV20-1	few	TRBD1	TRBJ1-1	TGCAGTGCTAGGGTCGGGACAGTTATGAACACTGAAGCTTTCTTT	CSARVGTVMNTEAFF
TRBV6-5	NA	NA	TRBJ2-7	TGTGCCAGCAGTTACTCAACGGCCCAAGACGAGCAGTACTTC	CASSYSTAQDEQYF
TRBV2	few	NA	TRBJ2-1	TGTGCCAGCAGTCGGTTGGGGGAGAACGTGGGAAATGAGCAGTTCTTC	CASSRLGENVGNEQFF
TRBV12-5	many	NA	TRBJ1-3	TGTGCTAGTGGTTTAGGGAGCTCTGGAAACACCATATATTTT	CASGLGSSGNTIYF
TRBV5-1	few	TRBD1	TRBJ1-6	TGCGCCAGCAGCTTGGCCTTTCGGAAAGGGGGCTCCCCACCCCTCCACTTT	CASSLAFRKGGSPPLHF
TRBV27	many	NA	TRBJ1-4	TGTGCCAGCGGAAACAGGGTGGCAACTAATGAAAAACTGTTTTTT	CASGNRVATNEKLFF
TRBV5-1	once	NA	TRBJ1-5	TGCGCCAGCAGCCGGCGAGGGGGTCAGCCCCAGCATTTT	CASSRRGGQPQHF
TRBV20-1	NA	TRBD1	TRBJ1-5	TGCAGTGCTTTGCGACAGGGAGGTCAGCCCCAGCATTTT	CSALRQGGQPQHF
TRBV7-9	NA	NA	TRBJ1-5	TGTGCCAGCAGCTTTTCTCCTAATCAGCCCCAGCATTTT	CASSFSPNQPQHF
TRBV7-2	few	NA	TRBJ1-5	TGTGCCAGCAGCTTCGAAACGTATCATGATCAGCCCCAGCATTTT	CASSFETYHDQPQHF
TRBV28	few	TRBD1	TRBJ2-7	TGTGCCAGCAGTCCCCTTGGACAGGGGGTCTACGAGCAGTACTTC	CASSPLGQGVYEQYF
TRBV7-8	once	TRBD1	TRBJ1-1	TGTGCCAGCAGCTTAGTTTATGCGTTGGGACAGGTGAACACTGAAGCTTTCTTT	CASSLVYALGQVNTEAFF
TRBV4-1	NA	NA	TRBJ2-7	TGCGCCAGCAGCCAAGAAATACGACAGGGAGGTTTTCTGCAGTACTTC	CASSQEIRQGGFLQYF
TRBV5-1	many	NA	TRBJ2-7	TGTGCCAGCAGTTTAGACAGAGCCTCCTACGAGCAGTACTTC	CASSLDRASYEQYF
TRBV7-9	many	TRBD2	TRBJ2-1	TGTGCCAGCAGCTCGCCTAGCGGGAGAGCCCATGAGCAGTTCTTC	CASSSPSGRAHEQFF
TRBV20-1	few	NA	TRBJ2-3	TGCAGTGCTAAAGCGTACACCAACTCGGATACGCAGTATTTT	CSAKAYTNSDTQYF
TRBV9	NA	NA	TRBJ2-2	TGTGCCAGCAGCGTAGGCGGGGCGAACACCGGGGAGCTGTTTTTT	CASSVGGANTGELFF
TRBV18	NA	NA	TRBJ2-7	TGTGCCAGCTCACCGGATACTTCCTCCTACGAGCAGTACTTC	CASSPDTSSYEQYF